This T cell receptor (beta chain) appears in the sequencing data of a study of PD-1 blockade in mismatch repair-deficient tumors (dated by TCRdb to the late 2010s). Study-wide context: The trial enrolled 86 consecutive patients with 12 mismatch repair-deficient cancer types between September 2013 and 2016, all previously treated and progressing. Tumor-associated T cell clones in the peripheral blood of patients responding to PD-1 blockade were tracked using deep sequencing of TCR CDR3 regions. Overall study results and their limits: Clones residing in the tumor, which were often undetectable in blood before treatment, expanded quickly after pembrolizumab and then contracted, generally before radiologic responses.

For each enrolled patient, mismatch repair deficiency was established using either polymerase chain reaction or immunohistochemistry. TCR sequencing was carried out for three patients who responded to pembrolizumab therapy. The phase II trial prospectively evaluated PD-1 blockade with pembrolizumab in advanced mismatch repair-deficient cancers, independent of tissue of origin. Serial peripheral blood T cell samples were collected before and at multiple times after starting PD-1 blockade. The timing of each blood sample was reported as weeks after the first dose of pembrolizumab. Library generation was performed with the immunoSEQ multiplex PCR assay. Entries here come from immuneACCESS through TCRdb and include only in-frame sequences with V and J called. Some clones fail to appear in such tables; in the studies checked, an unresolved V gene covers under half of the shortfall, and the cause of the remainder is unknown. The sample yields 100,000 to 150,000 clones; about 88% were counted once. Roughly 13% of the sample is in the top ten clones.

This clone has a single count. Its recognized antigen is unknown. Qualities for individual bases were not recorded, and no much larger clone is one base off. This receptor was obtained from an adult with mismatch repair-deficient cancer. Here the sequenced sample was peripheral blood, taken 44 weeks after starting pembrolizumab.

The sequenced DNA is TGTGCCAGCAGCTTCCCTGCTGGACCGGGGGAGCAGTACTTC. This is translated as CASSFPAGPGEQYF. The chain uses TRBV11-2 and TRBJ2-7, with TRBD2 perhaps the D gene, on 5 matching bases. Including cysteine and phenylalanine, the CDR3 has 14 amino acids. Of the read, only the CDR3 DNA is kept; its 42 bases are in frame from base 1. CDR1 and CDR2 were assigned from the germline V gene as SGHAT and FQNNGV. V sheds 3 bases and J sheds 7 bases, leaving 16 bases between their ends. With all but the CDR3 taken from the reference TRBV11-2 and TRBJ2-7 genes, the full variable domain is: EAGVAQSPRYKIIEKRQSVAFWCNPISGHATLYWYQQILGQGPKLLIQFQNNGVVDDSQLPKDRFSAERLKGVDSTLKIQPAKLEDSAVYLCASSFPAGPGEQYFGPGTRLTVT.